This TCR beta chain is from a study of blood T cell repertoires in COVID-19. At the level of the study: Acute-phase and convalescent COVID-19 samples originated in the United States, Italy and Spain. T cells, B-cell-depleted T cells, or PBMCs provided the cDNA or gDNA that served as material.

Per the study methods: Amplified reference gene primers provided the basis for estimating nucleated cell counts. This table comes from immunoSEQ multiplex PCR, and its TCRdb copy is limited to in-frame clones, with some not included. V, J and clone size derive from that table, while D and trimming were established from the DNA sequence. The sample consists of about 250,000 clones, about 86% of them appearing once. Germline V gene sequence: CDR1 SGHNT, CDR2 YYREEE (reference sequence). Trimming removed 2 bases at V and 3 bases at J, with 9 bases between. There are 14 residues in the CDR3. The rearrangement joins TRBV5-4 to TRBJ1-3, with D tentatively TRBD1 (5 bases). Source material: PBMCs or T cells enriched from blood (not recorded which). The receptor's source is a man in his fifties who had recovered from COVID-19. CDR3 amino acids: CASSFQGGGNTIYF. CDR3 DNA: TGTGCCAGCAGCTTCCAGGGAGGTGGAAACACCATATATTTT.